Below are 30 T cell receptor beta chains sequenced from a single sample in a study of T cell repertoires in cytomegalovirus infection. TCRdb re-called the reads with MiXCR, one entry per CDR3 protein. The sample consists of roughly 920,000 distinct CDR3 sequences, approximately 31% of them appearing once. Which antigens these TCRs recognize remains unknown. Source: cultured CD8+ T cells from PBMCs, taken from culture after CMV antigen stimulation. The source is a human donor in good health (CMV status not recorded). Some clones in this sample may be carry-over from other donors' samples.

The chain uses TRBV7-9 and TRBJ1-1; TRBD1 is a possible D gene (5 bases). In germline, CDR1 is SEHNR, CDR2 FQNEAQ (reference sequence). The CDR3 spans 15 residues. Between the trimmed V and J ends, which lost 5 bases and 3 bases, there was a span of 16 bases. The CDR3: CASSPMEGLDTEAFF. CDR3 DNA sequence: TGTGCCAGCAGCCCGATGGAGGGGCTGGACACTGAAGCTTTCTTT.

This clonotype came up many times. The genes are TRBV7-2 and TRBJ2-1, with 10 nucleotides matching TRBD2. V shed 3 bases and J 4 bases; nucleotides not matched to a gene: 3. The germline V gene has CDR1 SGHTA and CDR2 FQGNSA. The CDR3 is 15 amino acids. CDR3 protein: CASSFGTSDYNEQFF. In nucleotides, the CDR3 is TGTGCCAGCAGCTTCGGGACTAGCGATTACAATGAGCAGTTCTTC.

This clonotype was recorded a few times. This chain joins TRBV19 and TRBJ1-1; TRBD1 might be the D (5 bases). CDR3 size: 14 residues. The germline CDR1 and CDR2 sequences are LNHDA and SQIVND (reference sequence). The V gene lost 3 bases and the J gene lost 5 bases, with 13 bases spanning the gap. The chain's CDR3 is CASSMRGMGTEAFF. CDR3 sequence (DNA): TGTGCCAGTAGTATGAGGGGAATGGGGACTGAAGCTTTCTTT.

This clonotype was observed a few times. The V gene is TRBV28, the J gene TRBJ2-1; 8 nucleotides line up with TRBD1. Looked up from germline, CDR1 is MDHEN and CDR2 is SYDVKM. This CDR3 is 14 amino acids long. V was clipped by 4 bases and J by 6 bases; unmatched bases: 5. CDR3 sequence reads: CASSWTGSGNEQFF. DNA of the CDR3: TGTGCCAGCAGTTGGACAGGGTCGGGCAATGAGCAGTTCTTC.

The V and J genes are TRBV6-1 and TRBJ2-1, with TRBD1 matching 7 bases. Per the germline V gene, CDR1 is MNHNS and CDR2 is SASEGT. The trim removed 5 bases at V and 1 base at J, leaving 11 bases unmatched. The CDR3 is 17 amino acids. CDR3 sequence (DNA): TGTGCCAGCAGTTACTCTGCGGACAGGCCGTCCTACAATGAGCAGTTCTTC. Translated: CASSYSADRPSYNEQFF.

The chain couples TRBV20-1 to TRBJ1-5; TRBD1 is a possible D gene (5 bases). The CDR3 has 18 amino acids. The V gene's germline CDR1 is DFQATT and CDR2 SNEGSKA (reference sequence). Trimming removed 0 bases from V and 6 bases from J, with 24 bases in between. CDR3 region: CSARDRESPGWVRQPQHF. The CDR3 region has the DNA TGCAGTGCTAGAGATCGGGAGAGCCCAGGGTGGGTTCGTCAGCCCCAGCATTTT.

CDR3 sequence reads: CASSYLGGPDTQYF. DNA for the CDR3: TGTGCCAGCAGCTACCTAGGGGGCCCAGATACGCAGTATTTT. The V gene is TRBV7-3, the J gene TRBJ2-3, with 7 bases fitting TRBD1. V shed 4 bases, J shed 4 bases, and the junction held 5 bases outside the gene matches. Germline-derived CDR1 and CDR2 are SGHTA and FQGTGA. The CDR3 runs 14 residues. Full variable domain (missing parts from reference TRBV7-3 and TRBJ2-3): GAGVSQTPSNKVTEKGKYVELRCDPISGHTALYWYRQSLGQGPEFLIYFQGTGAADDSGLPNDRFFAVRPEGSVSTLKIQRTERGDSAVYLCASSYLGGPDTQYFGPGTRLTVL.

The chain couples TRBV20-1 to TRBJ2-7; 11 bases fit TRBD2. CDR1 DFQATT and CDR2 SNEGSKA come from the germline V gene (reference sequence). J gave up 6 bases and V 2 bases, and 0 bases lay outside the gene matches. The CDR3 covers 12 residues. The CDR3 reads CSARLAGGEQYF. CDR3 DNA sequence: TGCAGTGCTAGACTAGCGGGGGGCGAGCAGTACTTC.

There are many counts of this clonotype. The V gene is TRBV27, the J gene TRBJ2-3; D unresolved. V was cut by 2 bases and J by 5 bases, with 17 bases left in between. The CDR3 length is 16 residues. Germline V gene data show CDR1 as MNHEY and CDR2 as SMNVEV (reference sequence). The CDR3 bases are TGTGCCAGCAGTTTAGTCAGAACGGGCGCTCAAGATACGCAGTATTTT. It translates to CASSLVRTGAQDTQYF.

CDR3 sequence reads: CAISEPHKRGSTDTQYF. For the CDR3, the DNA is TGTGCCATCAGTGAGCCCCACAAGCGGGGAAGCACAGATACGCAGTATTTT. The chain uses TRBV10-3 and TRBJ2-3, with 7 bases lining up with TRBD2. Germline V gene sequence: CDR1 ENHRY, CDR2 SYGVKD. V shed 2 bases, J shed 0 bases, and the junction held 8 bases outside the gene matches. The CDR3 length is 17 residues.

This clonotype occurred many times. The chain links TRBV6-6 to TRBJ1-1; D may be TRBD1 (6 bases). Germline V gene data show CDR1 as MNHNY and CDR2 as SVGAGI (reference sequence). The CDR3 loop spans 15 amino acids. Trimming stripped 1 base from V and 4 bases from J, with 13 bases between. CDR3 DNA: TGTGCCAGCAGTTACTTGGGGGGCACAGGCACTGAAGCTTTCTTT. This gives the protein CASSYLGGTGTEAFF.

This clonotype was counted ten times or more. The V call is TRBV6-1, the J call TRBJ1-4; a possible D gene is TRBD1 (6 bases). V was shortened by 6 bases and J by 8 bases, with 13 bases between the two germline ends. The germline CDR1 and CDR2 sequences are MNHNS and SASEGT. There are 13 residues in the CDR3. Here the CDR3 reads CASRGGGQEKLFF. CDR3 coding DNA: TGTGCCAGCAGGGGAGGGGGTCAGGAAAAACTGTTTTTT.

This rearrangement joins TRBV29-1 to TRBJ1-1; D is undetermined. V was cut by 5 bases and J by 7 bases, with 8 bases left in between. The CDR3 loop spans 10 amino acids. The germline V gene encodes CDR1 SQVTM and CDR2 ANQGSEA. The CDR3 DNA sequence: TGCAGCGTTCGTCACGGTGAAGCTTTCTTT. It specifies CSVRHGEAFF.

This clonotype showed up just a few times. This chain links TRBV7-9 with TRBJ1-2, with TRBD1 matching over 10 bases. Germline CDR1 reads SEHNR; CDR2 reads FQNEAQ (reference sequence). Trimming removed 5 bases from V and 1 base from J; junction bases left unmatched: 16. The CDR3 sequence is 19 residues long. CDR3 residues: CASSATPRTGGFRNYGYTF. In DNA form, the CDR3 reads TGTGCCAGCAGCGCTACCCCGAGGACAGGGGGATTTCGTAACTATGGCTACACCTTC.

The rearrangement links TRBV2 to TRBJ2-7; unclear D gene. CDR1 and CDR2 (germline): SNHLY, FYNNEI. The CDR3 is 14 residues long. Trimming took off 0 bases at V and 6 bases at J, with 12 bases between the two ends. CDR3: CASSEAGMASEQYV. DNA for the CDR3: TGTGCCAGCAGTGAAGCGGGGATGGCGTCCGAGCAGTACGTC.

This sequence joins TRBV12-3 or TRBV12-4 and TRBJ2-4; 10 bases are a match to TRBD2. CDR3 length: 14 residues. J was trimmed by 6 bases and V by 7 bases; bases with no gene match: 6. The CDR3 spells CASTSGLAINIQYF. The CDR3 nucleotides read TGTGCCAGCACCTCGGGACTAGCGATAAACATTCAGTACTTC.

This clonotype was picked up many times. The chain links TRBV7-2 to TRBJ1-2; tentatively, D is TRBD1 (6 bases). V shed 4 bases and J shed 2 bases, with 8 bases lying between them. This CDR3 spans 13 amino acids. Per the germline V gene, CDR1 is SGHTA and CDR2 is FQGNSA. The CDR3 protein is CASSWTVNYGYTF. In nucleotides, the CDR3 is TGTGCCAGCAGCTGGACAGTAAACTATGGCTACACCTTC.

This chain links TRBV27 with TRBJ2-2; D is uncertain. Germline CDR1 reads MNHEY; CDR2 reads SMNVEV (reference sequence). Trimming took 7 bases from V and 0 from J, leaving 15 bases between them. The CDR3 extends over 16 amino acids. The CDR3 sequence is CASTTLGRTNTGELFF. In nucleotides, the CDR3 is TGTGCCAGCACAACCTTAGGACGGACGAACACCGGGGAGCTGTTTTTT.

In this sample, this clonotype turned up a few times. The genes are TRBV10-3 and TRBJ2-2; 8 bases map to TRBD2. V lost 4 bases and J lost 3; bases outside the gene matches: 10. This CDR3 spans 17 amino acids. CDR1 ENHRY and CDR2 SYGVKD come from the germline V gene. In nucleotides, the CDR3 is TGTGCCATCAGTGCGGCTCGGGGGGGCCGATACACCGGGGAGCTGTTTTTT. As protein: CAISAARGGRYTGELFF.

The rearrangement links TRBV5-1 to TRBJ1-2; the D gene is possibly TRBD1 (6 bases). V lost 3 bases, J lost 6 bases, and 15 bases lay in between. CDR1 is SGHRS and CDR2 is YFSETQ in the germline V gene. This CDR3 is built from 14 residues. The CDR3, as DNA: TGCGCCAGCAGCTACACAGGGAGTGGAGATGGCTACACCTTC. Amino acids: CASSYTGSGDGYTF. The variable domain in full, with the rest retrieved from reference TRBV5-1 and TRBJ1-2, is KAGVTQTPRYLIKTRGQQVTLSCSPISGHRSVSWYQQTPGQGLQFLFEYFSETQRNKGNFPGRFSGRQFSNSRSEMNVSTLELGDSALYLCASSYTGSGDGYTFGSGTRLTVV.

This clonotype was picked up many times. The chain employs TRBV28 and TRBJ2-7; D call uncertain. The CDR3 consists of 14 residues. V was clipped by 3 bases and J by 2 bases, with 11 bases between them. Germline CDR1 MDHEN, CDR2 SYDVKM. CDR3 sequence: CASSFNRHTYEQYV. The DNA of the CDR3 is TGTGCCAGCAGTTTTAATCGGCATACCTACGAGCAGTACGTC.

The chain carries TRBV27 and TRBJ2-1, with 7 bases that match TRBD1. After removal of 10 bases from V and 9 bases from J, the junction contained 9 bases not matched to a gene. This CDR3 is 12 amino acids long. Per germline, CDR1 MNHEY and CDR2 SMNVEV (reference sequence). In DNA form, the CDR3 reads TGTGCCACCCAACAGGGGAAGGGTGAGCAGTTCTTC. Translating it yields CATQQGKGEQFF.

This clonotype was found a few times. This chain links TRBV4-1 with TRBJ1-2; no definite D call. V was shortened by 4 bases and J by 6 bases, with 15 bases between the two germline ends. Per germline, CDR1 MGHRA and CDR2 YSYEKL. This CDR3 is 14 amino acids long. CDR3: CASSPQSRVDGYTF. The CDR3 coding sequence is TGCGCCAGCAGCCCCCAATCCAGAGTAGATGGCTACACCTTC.

This clonotype was detected only a few times. The chain carries TRBV10-3 and TRBJ2-2; 10 bases are shared with TRBD2. The junction had 3 bases not matched to a gene; V was cut back by 6 bases and J by 5 bases. Germline V gene sequence: CDR1 ENHRY, CDR2 SYGVKD. The CDR3 covers 14 residues. The DNA for the CDR3 is TGTGCCATCAGAGCGGGGGGGGAGACCGGGGAGCTGTTTTTT. Protein sequence: CAIRAGGETGELFF.

The chain joins TRBV7-2 to TRBJ1-1; D might be TRBD1 (6 bases). CDR1 and CDR2 (germline): SGHTA, FQGNSA. There are 15 residues in the CDR3. V was pared by 4 bases and J by 1 base, with 13 bases between. CDR3 DNA: TGTGCCAGCAGCTCCCTCGGGGGCGAGAACACTGAAGCTTTCTTT. Translated: CASSSLGGENTEAFF.

The chain links TRBV11-2 to TRBJ2-7, with TRBD2 matching 8 bases. The CDR3 runs 17 residues. From germline, CDR1 is SGHAT and CDR2 FQNNGV. The junction had 11 bases not matched to a gene; V was cut back by 4 bases and J by 0 bases. The CDR3 is CASSSHGGGLISYEQYF. CDR3 DNA: TGTGCCAGCAGCTCCCACGGCGGGGGGTTAATCTCCTACGAGCAGTACTTC.

This clonotype has a single count. The chain combines TRBV6-6 with TRBJ2-2, with D possibly TRBD1 on 6 matching bases. The CDR3 length is 16 residues. The germline V gene encodes CDR1 MNHNY and CDR2 SVGAGI (reference sequence). The V end was cut by 0 bases, the J end by 2 bases, with 10 bases between. The CDR3 bases are TGTGCCAGCAGTTACTCGCGACAGGTCAACACCGGGGAGCTGTTTTTT. Translated, it gives CASSYSRQVNTGELFF.

The chain carries TRBV7-8 and TRBJ1-5, with D possibly being TRBD1 (5 bases). Germline CDR1 and CDR2: SGHVS and FQNEAQ. V was pared by 5 bases and J by 2 bases, with 22 bases between. The CDR3 extends over 18 amino acids. This CDR3 reads CASSPYRDWGSGNQPQHF. DNA of the CDR3: TGTGCCAGCAGCCCCTACCGGGACTGGGGGAGCGGCAATCAGCCCCAGCATTTT.

This clonotype was counted ten times or more. CDR3 DNA: TGTGCCAGCAGTTTATCAGCGAACACTGAAGCTTTCTTT. Translating it yields CASSLSANTEAFF. This chain connects TRBV27 to TRBJ1-1; D gene unclear. Germline CDR1 is MNHEY and CDR2 is SMNVEV (reference sequence). Deletions cut 0 bases from V and 1 base from J, with 3 bases between. This CDR3 region has 13 residues.

About this clonotype itself: A much larger clone lies one base from this, so it may be a read error. The chain links TRBV7-6 to TRBJ2-1; weak D call: TRBD2 (6 bases). Per germline, CDR1 SGHVS and CDR2 FNYEAQ. Trimming left V 4 bases short and J 4 bases short, with 17 bases between. CDR3 length: 16 residues. The CDR3 sequence: CASSYREWAWYNEQFF. Written as DNA, the CDR3 is TGTGCCAGCAGCTACCGGGAGTGGGCCTGGTACAATGAGCAGTTCTTC.